Many counts were recorded for the clone carrying this TCR beta chain. These data are taken from a study of naive and memory T cell subsets. TCR cDNA received a 3' ligated oligonucleotide that carried a UMI. Four PCR rounds used nested alpha and beta constant region primers plus the SP2 primer. TCRdb independently ran MiXCR on the 5' RACE reads; one entry per CDR3 protein. In the table there are roughly 62,000 distinct CDR3 sequences, around 7.7% of which are singletons. The CDR3 runs to 16 residues. J was trimmed by 0 bases and V by 0 bases; bases with no gene match: 4. CDR1 is SQVTM and CDR2 is ANQGSEA in the germline V gene.

V gene TRBV29-1 combines with J gene TRBJ2-3, with 9 nucleotides matching TRBD2. The clonotype comes from a male donor in good health. This CDR3 is CSVEDVAGVSTDTQYF. Written as DNA, the CDR3 is TGCAGCGTTGAAGACGTAGCGGGGGTGAGCACAGATACGCAGTATTTT.